The T cell receptor beta chain described here comes from a study of long-term antiretroviral therapy in people with HIV. The study, taken as a whole, reports: Clones that had undergone expansion before ART prevailed in the repertoire throughout all time points. Repertoires from HIV showed CDR3 length ranges narrower than those of controls.

Per the germline V gene, CDR1 is MNHEY and CDR2 is SMNVEV (reference sequence). The CDR3 contains 16 residues. The V end lost 2 bases, the J end lost 3 bases, and 17 bases lay between the germline ends. As regards this clone: The antigen is undetermined.

This was the immunoSEQ v3.0 assay at survey level. Generated by immunoSEQ multiplex PCR, the TCRdb table keeps only in-frame clones and is missing some. In the table there are 20,000 to 25,000 clones, roughly 84% of which are singletons. This chain connects TRBV27 to TRBJ2-7; D not certain. The clonotype was recovered from a man between 60 and 75 years old with HIV. This specimen consisted of unsorted PBMCs, obtained 0.6 years after starting antiretroviral therapy. CDR3: CASSLVRPPSHYEQYF. The CDR3, as DNA: TGTGCCAGCAGTTTAGTACGACCGCCCTCTCACTACGAGCAGTACTTC.